The 13 T cell receptor beta chains in this list originate from one sample, sequenced in a study of shared clonotypes between healthy human individuals. Clones were sequenced by immunoSEQ multiplex PCR, and TCRdb holds only the in-frame ones, with some missing. The data show around 980,000 clones, 75% to 85% seen once. The sequencing sample was made of memory CD4+ T cells from PBMCs. Regarding subset: CD45RA-negative fraction. The origin of the receptors is a man in his late teens or twenties in good health. Some clones in this sample may be carry-over from other donors' samples.

The rearrangement joins TRBV4-3 to TRBJ1-4; no definite D call. Germline V CDR1 and CDR2: LGHNA, YSLEER. V lost 0 bases and J 3 bases, leaving 17 bases between the germline ends. This CDR3 has 18 amino acids. Here the CDR3 DNA reads TGCGCCAGCAGCCAAGAAATTTTTAAGGTTGTCCCTAATGAAAAACTGTTTTTT. Translated, it gives CASSQEIFKVVPNEKLFF.

This chain links TRBV10-3 with TRBJ1-2; possibly TRBD1 for D (6 bases). V was cut by 8 bases and J by 7 bases, with 14 bases left in between. Germline V gives CDR1 ENHRY, CDR2 SYGVKD. CDR3 length equals 12 residues. The CDR3 DNA sequence: TGTGCCATCTGGGGGGGGGCAGGTGGCTACACCTTC. It specifies CAIWGGAGGYTF.

This rearrangement joins TRBV5-1 to TRBJ2-5; weak D call: TRBD2 (6 bases). The CDR3 extends over 13 amino acids. Germline loops: CDR1 SGHRS, CDR2 YFSETQ. V was clipped by 5 bases and J by 2 bases, with 10 bases between them. The CDR3 nucleotides are TGCGCCAGCAGGCCGGACTATCAAGAGACCCAGTACTTC. Translated, it gives CASRPDYQETQYF.

The chain is built from TRBV28 and TRBJ2-5; D call uncertain. Trimming left V 6 bases short and J 4 bases short, with 15 bases between. Germline V lookup: CDR1 MDHEN, CDR2 SYDVKM. CDR3 length equals 14 residues. The CDR3: CASSPQNAGETQYF. The CDR3 DNA sequence: TGTGCCAGCAGCCCCCAAAACGCCGGAGAGACCCAGTACTTC.

The V gene is TRBV27, the J gene TRBJ2-7; TRBD1 matches 8 bases. In germline, CDR1 is MNHEY, CDR2 SMNVEV (reference sequence). The CDR3 covers 18 residues. The ends lost 6 bases at V and 3 bases at J; junction bases unmatched: 19. CDR3: CASSLRGQVGVVRYEQYF. The CDR3 nucleotides read TGTGCCAGCAGCCTACGGGGACAGGTTGGGGTTGTGCGCTACGAGCAGTACTTC.

The rearrangement uses TRBV2 and TRBJ2-2, with TRBD1 matching 8 bases. CDR3 size: 15 residues. Looked up from germline, CDR1 is SNHLY and CDR2 is FYNNEI. Losses at the gene ends were 6 bases for V and 6 bases for J; bases not matched to a gene: 9. The CDR3, as DNA: TGTGCCAGCAGCCGTTGGACAGGGCGGGCCGGGGAGCTGTTTTTT. The encoded protein is CASSRWTGRAGELFF.

V is TRBV21-1 and J is TRBJ1-1; TRBD1 is the table's D call and was not checked against the DNA. TRBV21-1 is listed as a pseudogene. The CDR3 contains 19 residues. The CDR3 region is CASSPDRDRGRIRVAEAFF. The CDR3 DNA follows: TGTGCCAGCAGCCCCGACCGGGACAGGGGGCGCATTAGGGTGGCTGAAGCTTTCTTT.

The V call is TRBV28, the J call TRBJ2-5; 7 bases align to TRBD1. With 8 bases clipped from V and 5 bases from J, the junction kept 11 bases outside the gene matches. There are 14 residues in the CDR3. Germline assignment: CDR1 MDHEN and CDR2 SYDVKM. The CDR3 sequence: CASREGQRVETQYF. CDR3 nucleotides: TGTGCCAGCCGCGAGGGACAGAGGGTGGAGACCCAGTACTTC.

This clone was found once. The J gene is TRBJ2-1, the V gene TRBV5-8; D not certain. V was trimmed by 4 bases and J by 8 bases, leaving 10 bases between them. The V gene's germline CDR1 is SGHTS and CDR2 YDEGEE. The length of the CDR3 is 12 residues. The CDR3 region is CASSDVRDEQFF. CDR3 bases: TGTGCCAGCAGCGACGTCCGGGATGAGCAGTTCTTC.

The chain employs TRBV7-2 and TRBJ1-4; D not resolved. Trimming took 0 bases from V and 10 from J, leaving 21 bases between them. The CDR3 contains 17 residues. Per germline, CDR1 SGHTA and CDR2 FQGNSA. The CDR3 DNA follows: TGTGCCAGCAGCTTAGCGCTTAGGCTGGGGAGGGTTGGAAAACTGTTTTTT. Its translation is CASSLALRLGRVGKLFF. The full variable domain, completed using reference TRBV7-2 and TRBJ1-4, is GAGVSQSPSNKVTEKGKDVELRCDPISGHTALYWYRQSLGQGLEFLIYFQGNSAPDKSGLPSDRFSAERTGGSVSTLTIQRTQQEDSAVYLCASSLALRLGRVGKLFFGSGTQLSVL.

The chain has TRBV20-1 and TRBJ1-1; D gene ambiguous. The CDR3 is 11 amino acids. CDR1 DFQATT and CDR2 SNEGSKA come from the germline V gene (reference sequence). V lost 2 bases to trimming and J lost 2 bases, with 3 bases between them. The CDR3 reads CSARPNTEAFF. The CDR3, as DNA: TGCAGTGCTAGACCCAACACTGAAGCTTTCTTT.

J is TRBJ1-1 and V is TRBV4-2; no firm D call. The CDR3 consists of 14 residues. The V and J ends lost 0 bases and 0 bases respectively, with 5 bases between them. The germline gives CDR1 LGHNA, CDR2 YNFKEQ. Here the CDR3 reads CASSQDGLNTEAFF. The CDR3 DNA reads as TGTGCCAGCAGCCAAGACGGACTGAACACTGAAGCTTTCTTT.

The chain couples TRBV27 to TRBJ2-6; D is possibly TRBD2 (6 bases). The V and J ends lost 4 bases and 4 bases respectively, with 11 bases between them. The CDR3 sequence is 15 residues long. Germline V lookup: CDR1 MNHEY, CDR2 SMNVEV (reference sequence). CDR3 DNA: TGTGCCAGCAGTTGGGGGGTATCAGGGGCCAACGTCCTGACTTTC. Translation gives CASSWGVSGANVLTF.